This passage covers 29 T cell receptor beta chains from one sample sequenced in a study of blood T cell repertoires in COVID-19. Sequenced by immunoSEQ multiplex PCR; TCRdb stores in-frame clones only, minus some. The data show 150,000 to 200,000 clones, less than 90% seen once. Sequencing input: peripheral blood. These receptors were taken from an older man with active or convalescent COVID-19.

The CDR3 loop reads CASSLVGGTSSGNTIYF. CDR3 sequence (DNA): TGTGCCAGCAGCTTAGTGGGCGGGACGAGCTCTGGAAACACCATATATTTT. This sequence joins TRBV7-2 and TRBJ1-3, with D perhaps matching TRBD1 (5 bases). V was trimmed by 1 base and J by 0 bases, leaving 13 bases between them. The CDR3 runs 17 residues. Germline-derived CDR1 and CDR2 are SGHTA and FQGNSA. The variable domain in full, completed from reference TRBV7-2 and TRBJ1-3, reads GAGVSQSPSNKVTEKGKDVELRCDPISGHTALYWYRQSLGQGLEFLIYFQGNSAPDKSGLPSDRFSAERTGGSVSTLTIQRTQQEDSAVYLCASSLVGGTSSGNTIYFGEGSWLTVV.

The DNA for the CDR3 is TGCGCCAGCAGCGGGGGGATTGTGTCTGATGAAAAACTGTTTTTT. Its protein product is CASSGGIVSDEKLFF. The V gene is TRBV5-1, the J gene TRBJ1-4; D is perhaps TRBD1 (5 bases). The CDR3 extends over 15 amino acids. Trimming took 4 bases from V and 6 from J, leaving 16 bases between them. Germline CDR1 and CDR2: SGHRS and YFSETQ.

V gene TRBV20-1 combines with J gene TRBJ2-1; TRBD2 agrees at 9 bases. The CDR3 runs to 16 residues. Germline V gene sequence: CDR1 DFQATT, CDR2 SNEGSKA (reference sequence). The trim removed 3 bases at V and 3 bases at J, leaving 9 bases unmatched. In nucleotides, the CDR3 is TGCAGTGCTAGTGGTGATAGCGGGAGCCACTACAATGAGCAGTTCTTC. Translated, it gives CSASGDSGSHYNEQFF.

The chain links TRBV28 to TRBJ1-5; TRBD1 is a possible D gene (6 bases). The CDR3 sequence is 14 residues long. V lost 5 bases and J lost 7, with 15 bases in between. Per the germline V gene, CDR1 is MDHEN and CDR2 is SYDVKM. The CDR3 protein is CASSRTGRGQPQHF. The CDR3 DNA follows: TGTGCCAGCAGTCGAACAGGGAGGGGACAGCCCCAGCATTTT. Based on the CDR3 plus reference TRBV28 and TRBJ1-5, the full variable domain is DVKVTQSSRYLVKRTGEKVFLECVQDMDHENMFWYRQDPGLGLRLIYFSYDVKMKEKGDIPEGYSVSREKKERFSLILESASTNQTSMYLCASSRTGRGQPQHFGDGTRLSIL.

This chain links TRBV27 with TRBJ1-6; D uncertain. CDR1 and CDR2 from the germline V gene are MNHEY and SMNVEV (reference sequence). The CDR3 sequence is 15 residues long. V shed 7 bases and J shed 6 bases, with 16 bases lying between them. The CDR3 region has the DNA TGTGCCAGCAAACTAAACGCAGTACCTAATTCACCCCTCCACTTT. Amino acid sequence: CASKLNAVPNSPLHF.

The chain joins TRBV6-6 to TRBJ1-1; unclear D gene. Germline V gene data show CDR1 as MNHNY and CDR2 as SVGAGI (reference sequence). V was cut by 6 bases and J by 4 bases, with 9 bases left in between. The CDR3 loop spans 12 amino acids. Here the CDR3 DNA reads TGTGCCAGCAGCCCTTTCAGCACTGAAGCTTTCTTT. It encodes CASSPFSTEAFF.

This clone was counted between two and nine times. The chain uses TRBV2 and TRBJ1-2, with D possibly being TRBD1 (6 bases). The germline CDR1 and CDR2 sequences are SNHLY and FYNNEI. Trimming shortened V by 3 bases and J by 7 bases, and 12 bases separated the two germline ends. This CDR3 has 13 residues. CDR3 sequence: CASSDSGVPGYTF. CDR3 DNA sequence: TGTGCCAGCAGTGATTCAGGGGTCCCTGGCTACACCTTC.

The chain has TRBV19 and TRBJ2-7, with 8 bases fitting TRBD2. CDR1 LNHDA and CDR2 SQIVND come from the germline V gene (reference sequence). The CDR3 contains 14 residues. V was clipped by 1 base and J by 2 bases; unmatched bases: 1. The CDR3 DNA is TGTGCCAGTAGTATAGGGACTAGCACCTACGAGCAGTACTTC. This encodes CASSIGTSTYEQYF.

The chain is built from TRBV5-4 and TRBJ2-2; 14 nucleotides match TRBD2. Germline CDR1 is SGHNT and CDR2 is YYREEE (reference sequence). The CDR3 has 16 residues. With V trimmed by 3 bases and J by 4 bases, 2 bases remained unmatched. The CDR3 DNA reads as TGTGCCAGCAGCTCGGGACTAGCGGGGGCCACCGGGGAGCTGTTTTTT. Translation: CASSSGLAGATGELFF.

The chain joins TRBV29-1 to TRBJ2-5; the match to TRBD2 covers 10 bases. Germline V CDR1 and CDR2: SQVTM, ANQGSEA. J gave up 5 bases and V 6 bases, and 12 bases lay outside the gene matches. This CDR3 has 15 amino acids. The CDR3 sequence: CSVSLLAGVPETQYF. CDR3 DNA sequence: TGCAGCGTCTCCCTTCTAGCGGGAGTCCCGGAGACCCAGTACTTC.

The rearrangement joins TRBV19 to TRBJ1-5; no definite D call. This CDR3 comprises 13 residues. The V gene's germline CDR1 is LNHDA and CDR2 SQIVND (reference sequence). Trimming took 7 bases from V and 0 from J, leaving 7 bases between them. Written as DNA, the CDR3 is TGTGCCAGTACCCCAGATAGCAATCAGCCCCAGCATTTT. It translates to CASTPDSNQPQHF. The complete variable domain, with remaining parts taken from reference TRBV19 and TRBJ1-5, reads DGGITQSPKYLFRKEGQNVTLSCEQNLNHDAMYWYRQDPGQGLRLIYYSQIVNDFQKGDIAEGYSVSREKKESFPLTVTSAQKNPTAFYLCASTPDSNQPQHFGDGTRLSIL.

The chain is built from TRBV4-1 and TRBJ2-7; 7 bases fit TRBD1. The V gene end was trimmed by 0 bases and the J gene end by 2 bases; junction bases not matched to a gene: 4. This CDR3 region has 15 residues. Germline loops: CDR1 MGHRA, CDR2 YSYEKL. CDR3 sequence reads: CASSQEDRPAYEQYF. CDR3 coding DNA: TGCGCCAGCAGCCAAGAGGACAGGCCCGCCTACGAGCAGTACTTC.

Written as DNA, the CDR3 is TGTGCCAGCAGCCAAGTGGGAGGGCGTGGAGAGACCCAGTACTTC. Translation: CASSQVGGRGETQYF. This chain links TRBV3-1 (or the pseudogene TRBV3-2) with TRBJ2-5; 7 bases are a match to TRBD2. The CDR3 is 15 residues long. V shed 1 base and J 4 bases; nucleotides not matched to a gene: 6. Germline-derived CDR1 and CDR2 are LGHDT and YNNKEL (reference sequence).

The CDR3 here is CASSNNQGNTIYF. Written as DNA, the CDR3 is TGTGCCAGCAGTAATAATCAGGGAAACACCATATATTTT. The V call is TRBV12-3 or TRBV12-4, the J call TRBJ1-3; D gene unclear. The germline V and J ends were trimmed by 5 bases and 4 bases, with 9 bases remaining between them. The CDR3 covers 13 residues.

The chain combines TRBV19 with TRBJ2-3; 9 bases are a match to TRBD2. Trimming removed 2 bases from V and 0 bases from J; junction bases left unmatched: 9. Per germline, CDR1 LNHDA and CDR2 SQIVND (reference sequence). This CDR3 is 18 amino acids long. CDR3 sequence (DNA): TGTGCCAGTAGTATAAACTCGGGACTAGCAACTAGCACAGATACGCAGTATTTT. Amino acid sequence: CASSINSGLATSTDTQYF.

The genes are TRBV6-2 or TRBV6-3 and TRBJ2-3, with D perhaps matching TRBD2 (5 bases). The CDR3 covers 15 residues. Germline values: CDR1 MNHEY, CDR2 SVGEGT. V shed 4 bases and J shed 1 base, with 12 bases lying between them. In nucleotides, the CDR3 is TGTGCCAGCAGTTCCCCCCCGCGGGGCACAGATACGCAGTATTTT. This sequence encodes CASSSPPRGTDTQYF.

The chain carries TRBV6-5 and TRBJ2-2; 9 positions match TRBD2. With V trimmed by 6 bases and J by 3 bases, 5 bases remained unmatched. The CDR3 runs to 15 residues. Germline values: CDR1 MNHEY, CDR2 SVGAGI. In DNA form, the CDR3 reads TGTGCCAGCAGGCGGGGGGGGCAGGACACCGGGGAGCTGTTTTTT. It translates to CASRRGGQDTGELFF.

This chain connects TRBV19 to TRBJ2-1, with 15 positions matching TRBD2. The germline V gene encodes CDR1 LNHDA and CDR2 SQIVND (reference sequence). The CDR3 has 21 residues. V lost 1 base and J lost 9; bases outside the gene matches: 19. CDR3 DNA: TGTGCCAGTAGTATAGGGTCCTGGGCGGATAGGACTAGCGGGAGGGCCCCTGAGCAGTTCTTC. As protein: CASSIGSWADRTSGRAPEQFF. The variable domain in full, completed from reference TRBV19 and TRBJ2-1, reads DGGITQSPKYLFRKEGQNVTLSCEQNLNHDAMYWYRQDPGQGLRLIYYSQIVNDFQKGDIAEGYSVSREKKESFPLTVTSAQKNPTAFYLCASSIGSWADRTSGRAPEQFFGPGTRLTVL.

The V gene is TRBV5-1, the J gene TRBJ1-2, with TRBD1 matching 7 bases. V was pared by 2 bases and J by 5 bases, with 9 bases of the junction left unmatched. CDR1 and CDR2 (germline): SGHRS, YFSETQ. The CDR3 length is 15 residues. This CDR3 reads CASSLQGTMGYGYTF. CDR3 coding DNA: TGCGCCAGCAGCTTACAGGGGACCATGGGGTATGGCTACACCTTC.

The J gene is TRBJ1-6, the V gene TRBV19, with 7 bases that match TRBD1. Germline assignment: CDR1 LNHDA and CDR2 SQIVND (reference sequence). The CDR3 covers 15 residues. V lost 5 bases, J lost 5 bases, and 6 bases stayed unmatched. Here the CDR3 reads CASSPDRENNSPLHF. In DNA form, the CDR3 reads TGTGCCAGTAGTCCCGACAGGGAGAATAATTCACCCCTCCACTTT.

The chain is built from TRBV18 and TRBJ1-3; 7 nucleotides match TRBD1. Germline CDR1 and CDR2: KGHSH and LQKENI. The CDR3 spans 13 residues. J lost 2 bases, V lost 8 bases, and 3 bases had no gene match. The CDR3 region has the DNA TGTGCCAGCAACAGGGGTGCTGGAAACACCATATATTTT. Amino acids: CASNRGAGNTIYF. Full variable domain (rest looked up from reference TRBV18 and TRBJ1-3): NAGVMQNPRHLVRRRGQEARLRCSPMKGHSHVYWYRQLPEEGLKFMVYLQKENIIDESGMPKERFSAEFPKEGPSILRIQQVVRGDSAAYFCASNRGAGNTIYFGEGSWLTVV.

The chain links TRBV30 to TRBJ2-5, with 8 bases matching TRBD1. The CDR3 sequence is 13 residues long. The J segment lost 5 bases and the V segment lost 1 base, leaving 3 bases of the junction unmatched. Germline V CDR1 and CDR2: GTSNPN, SVGIG (reference sequence). CDR3 nucleotide sequence: TGTGCCTGGAGTGAGGACAGGGTTGAGACCCAGTACTTC. Encoded protein: CAWSEDRVETQYF. The full variable domain, rest sourced from reference TRBV30 and TRBJ2-5, is SQTIHQWPATLVQPVGSPLSLECTVEGTSNPNLYWYRQAAGRGLQLLFYSVGIGQISSEVPQNLSASRPQDRQFILSSKKLLLSDSGFYLCAWSEDRVETQYFGPGTRLLVL.

V gene TRBV9 combines with J gene TRBJ2-7, with D unresolved. The CDR3 is 12 amino acids. From germline, CDR1 is SGDLS and CDR2 YYNGEE. Trimming pared 4 bases from V and 0 bases from J, leaving 5 bases between. CDR3 residues: CASSSNSYEQYF. The CDR3 nucleotides read TGTGCCAGCAGCTCCAACTCCTACGAGCAGTACTTC.

The V call is TRBV6-2 or TRBV6-3, the J call TRBJ2-1; perhaps TRBD2 as D (7 bases). The V end lost 5 bases, the J end lost 8 bases, and 19 bases lay between the germline ends. The germline gives CDR1 MNHEY, CDR2 SVGEGT. CDR3 length equals 15 residues. In nucleotides, the CDR3 is TGTGCCAGCAGTACAATTGTGTGGGGGGGCCATGAGCAGTTCTTC. Amino acids: CASSTIVWGGHEQFF.

The chain employs TRBV19 and TRBJ2-5; D uncertain. CDR1 is LNHDA and CDR2 is SQIVND in the germline V gene (reference sequence). Deletions cut 2 bases from V and 3 bases from J, with 7 bases between. The length of the CDR3 is 13 residues. CDR3 in amino acids: CASSIFGKETQYF. CDR3 coding DNA: TGTGCCAGTAGTATATTTGGCAAAGAGACCCAGTACTTC.

This sequence joins TRBV7-9 and TRBJ1-4, with no clear D. V was trimmed by 1 base and J by 7 bases, leaving 10 bases between them. The CDR3 runs to 14 residues. Germline CDR1 is SEHNR and CDR2 is FQNEAQ (reference sequence). CDR3 in DNA: TGTGCCAGCAGCTTAGGAGCCATCGGTGAAAAACTGTTTTTT. Amino acids: CASSLGAIGEKLFF.

This clone was seen more than once but under ten times. The chain employs TRBV4-1 and TRBJ2-1, with 12 bases identical to TRBD1. This CDR3 is built from 16 residues. V was pared by 3 bases and J by 10 bases, with 10 bases of the junction left unmatched. CDR1 and CDR2 from the germline V gene are MGHRA and YSYEKL. CDR3 nucleotide sequence: TGCGCCAGCAGCCAGTTTCCGGGACAGGGGGCCTCCGAGCAGTTCTTC. Translation gives CASSQFPGQGASEQFF.

The chain carries TRBV29-1 and TRBJ2-7; 7 nucleotides match TRBD2. V lost 4 bases and J lost 6; bases outside the gene matches: 6. This CDR3 is built from 12 residues. Looked up from germline, CDR1 is SQVTM and CDR2 is ANQGSEA. Here the CDR3 reads CSVGSGTIEQYF. The CDR3 DNA reads as TGCAGCGTTGGATCCGGGACTATCGAGCAGTACTTC.

This clone is a singleton in its sample. The rearrangement joins TRBV2 to TRBJ2-1; TRBD2 aligns across 7 bases. J was trimmed by 0 bases and V by 4 bases; bases with no gene match: 3. CDR1 and CDR2 (germline): SNHLY, FYNNEI. The CDR3 is 15 amino acids. This CDR3 is CASSGGGSSYNEQFF. CDR3 sequence (DNA): TGTGCCAGCAGTGGGGGGGGGAGCTCCTACAATGAGCAGTTCTTC.